This entry lists 25 T cell receptor beta chains sequenced from one sample in a study of T cell repertoires in cytomegalovirus infection (dated 2019 in TCRdb). The reads were generated on an Illumina HiSeq 1500. The raw public data were reprocessed by TCRdb itself: fastp quality trimming at Q25, MiXCR clonotype calling, in-frame beta chains only. Entries are consolidated by CDR3 protein sequence, retaining the most common genes and DNA. This sample lists about 490,000 distinct CDR3 sequences; around 27% were detected once. Less than 15% of the sample comes from the top ten. The specimen sequenced was PBMCs. These receptors all come from a human donor in good health (CMV status not recorded). Some clones in this sample may be carry-over from other donors' samples.

This chain uses TRBV19 with TRBJ2-6; TRBD1 matches at 7 bases. The J segment lost 2 bases and the V segment lost 4 bases, leaving 2 bases of the junction unmatched. The CDR3 is 15 residues long. Looked up from germline, CDR1 is LNHDA and CDR2 is SQIVND (reference sequence). The CDR3 reads CASSKTGAGANVLTF. The CDR3 nucleotides are TGTGCCAGTAGTAAAACAGGGGCTGGGGCCAACGTCCTGACTTTC.

This clonotype was seen a handful of times. The chain uses TRBV27 and TRBJ1-5, with 8 bases that match TRBD1. The ends lost 10 bases at V and 7 bases at J; junction bases unmatched: 15. There are 15 residues in the CDR3. Germline V gene sequence: CDR1 MNHEY, CDR2 SMNVEV (reference sequence). CDR3 sequence: CATRQRTGREQPQHF. The CDR3 nucleotides are TGTGCCACCAGACAGAGGACAGGGAGGGAGCAGCCCCAGCATTTT.

The chain combines TRBV19 with TRBJ2-3; D may be TRBD1 (5 bases). This CDR3 is built from 13 residues. The germline CDR1 and CDR2 sequences are LNHDA and SQIVND (reference sequence). The V and J ends lost 10 bases and 2 bases respectively, with 13 bases between them. The CDR3 sequence: CAISSTATDTQYF. The CDR3, as DNA: TGTGCCATTTCGTCGACAGCCACAGATACGCAGTATTTT.

This clonotype was picked up a small number of times. V and J are TRBV10-3 and TRBJ2-7, with 9 bases fitting TRBD2. This CDR3 spans 14 amino acids. V lost 7 bases and J lost 5; bases outside the gene matches: 9. CDR1 is ENHRY and CDR2 is SYGVKD in the germline V gene. Written as DNA, the CDR3 is TGTGCCATCACCGCCGCGGGAGGGCCGAACGAGCAGTACTTC. This gives the protein CAITAAGGPNEQYF.

The V gene is TRBV7-2, the J gene TRBJ2-7; 8 bases fit TRBD2. The CDR3 is made up of 13 amino acids. Germline loops: CDR1 SGHTA, CDR2 FQGNSA. V was clipped by 2 bases and J by 7 bases; unmatched bases: 4. CDR3 sequence (DNA): TGTGCCAGCAGCTTAATTCGGGAGGGTGAGCAGTACGTC. It codes for CASSLIREGEQYV.

This chain connects TRBV7-6 to TRBJ1-3; D remains unclear. CDR1 and CDR2 (germline): SGHVS, FNYEAQ. This CDR3 has 16 amino acids. Trimming stripped 1 base from V and 0 bases from J, with 10 bases between. CDR3 nucleotides: TGTGCCAGCAGCTTAGGGTGGGCGAGCTCTGGAAACACCATATATTTT. Encoded protein: CASSLGWASSGNTIYF.

This clonotype came up many times. The CDR3 reads CASSPGLAGGPSVETQYF. CDR3 nucleotide sequence: TGTGCCAGCAGCCCCGGACTAGCGGGAGGGCCATCGGTAGAGACCCAGTACTTC. This chain joins TRBV7-2 and TRBJ2-5; 15 nucleotides agree with TRBD2. The CDR3 sequence is 18 residues long. The trim removed 5 bases at V and 4 bases at J, leaving 11 bases unmatched. Germline V gene lookup returns CDR1 SGHTA and CDR2 FQGNSA.

There are a few counts of this clonotype. This chain connects TRBV30 to TRBJ2-7, with D possibly being TRBD2 (5 bases). Germline values: CDR1 GTSNPN, CDR2 SVGIG (reference sequence). This CDR3 contains 13 residues. Trimming removed 1 base at V and 6 bases at J, with 13 bases between. In nucleotides, the CDR3 is TGTGCCTGGAGTGGGGTAGCGAGCTCCGAGCAGTACGTC. It encodes CAWSGVASSEQYV.

The chain has TRBV19 and TRBJ2-1; 7 positions match TRBD1. V lost 3 bases to trimming and J lost 6 bases; unmatched junction nucleotides: 5. The CDR3 extends over 14 amino acids. CDR1 and CDR2 from the germline V gene are LNHDA and SQIVND (reference sequence). CDR3 DNA: TGTGCCAGTAGTATCATAGGGGGCCGCAATGAGCAGTTCTTC. Amino acid sequence: CASSIIGGRNEQFF.

The chain has TRBV6-6 and TRBJ2-1; D is tentatively TRBD1 or TRBD2 (5 bases each). This CDR3 has 15 amino acids. Germline CDR1 and CDR2: MNHNY and SVGAGI (reference sequence). The V end was cut by 5 bases, the J end by 6 bases, with 17 bases between. The CDR3 nucleotides read TGTGCCAGCAGTGGGACCACCAAAATCCTCAATGAGCAGTTCTTC. It codes for CASSGTTKILNEQFF.

The chain employs TRBV30 and TRBJ1-2, with D uncertain. Germline loops: CDR1 GTSNPN, CDR2 SVGIG (reference sequence). Trimming cost V 1 base and J 2 bases, with 11 bases left between them. The CDR3 length is 14 residues. The CDR3, as DNA: TGTGCCTGGAGTGCGCGCGTGAGAAACTATGGCTACACCTTC. Translation: CAWSARVRNYGYTF.

The chain recombines TRBV20-1 with TRBJ2-1, with D tentatively TRBD1 (6 bases). The CDR3 extends over 17 amino acids. The V end was cut by 6 bases, the J end by 0 bases, with 21 bases between. Germline CDR1 reads DFQATT; CDR2 reads SNEGSKA (reference sequence). In DNA, the CDR3 is TGCAGTGCCAGGGGCGGTAACACCTTGAGCTCCTACAATGAGCAGTTCTTC. This codes for CSARGGNTLSSYNEQFF.

This clonotype was recorded only once. The rearrangement uses TRBV15 and TRBJ1-1; unclear D gene. Germline V gene data show CDR1 as LNHNV and CDR2 as YYDKDF (reference sequence). V dropped 4 bases and J dropped 0 bases, with 12 bases sitting between them. The CDR3 extends over 15 amino acids. In nucleotides, the CDR3 is TGTGCCACCAGCACGGGCGAAAGAATGAACACTGAAGCTTTCTTT. Residues: CATSTGERMNTEAFF.

V is TRBV10-3 and J is TRBJ1-1; D not certain. This CDR3 is built from 13 residues. The V end was cut by 7 bases, the J end by 2 bases, with 11 bases between. The V gene's germline CDR1 is ENHRY and CDR2 SYGVKD. The DNA of the CDR3 is TGTGCCATCATCAGTGGCCCAAACACTGAAGCTTTCTTT. Its translation: CAIISGPNTEAFF.

The V and J genes are TRBV20-1 and TRBJ1-1; D unclear. CDR1 and CDR2 from the germline V gene are DFQATT and SNEGSKA (reference sequence). This CDR3 has 13 amino acids. With 1 base removed from V and 3 bases from J, the gap between germline ends came to 9 bases. The CDR3 nucleotides are TGCAGTGCTAGAGGCCAGAGGCACACTGAAGCTTTCTTT. It encodes CSARGQRHTEAFF.

This rearrangement joins TRBV3-1 to TRBJ2-2; D is unresolved. The germline V gene encodes CDR1 LGHDT and CDR2 YNNKEL (reference sequence). The CDR3 is 15 residues long. V shed 4 bases and J shed 1 base, with 10 bases lying between them. DNA for the CDR3: TGTGCCAGCAGCCGAAATAGGCAGAACACCGGGGAGCTGTTTTTT. This codes for CASSRNRQNTGELFF. The full variable domain, its missing parts supplied by reference TRBV3-1 and TRBJ2-2, is DTAVSQTPKYLVTQMGNDKSIKCEQNLGHDTMYWYKQDSKKFLKIMFSYNNKELIINETVPNRFSPKSPDKAHLNLHINSLELGDSAVYFCASSRNRQNTGELFFGEGSRLTVL.

V usage is TRBV15 and J usage is TRBJ2-5; 8 nucleotides agree with TRBD2. The ends lost 8 bases at V and 4 bases at J; junction bases unmatched: 12. The CDR3 runs 15 residues. Per the germline V gene, CDR1 is LNHNV and CDR2 is YYDKDF (reference sequence). The CDR3 sequence is CATGRRGEGGETQYF. CDR3 nucleotide sequence: TGTGCCACCGGCCGGCGGGGGGAAGGGGGAGAGACCCAGTACTTC.

This clonotype was found many times. The chain recombines TRBV7-2 with TRBJ2-1; the match to TRBD2 covers 11 bases. CDR3 length: 17 amino acids. The ends lost 2 bases at V and 6 bases at J; junction bases unmatched: 9. Per germline, CDR1 SGHTA and CDR2 FQGNSA. The CDR3 protein is CASSLTPPGTSGNEQFF. The DNA of the CDR3 is TGTGCCAGCAGCTTAACACCACCCGGGACTAGCGGCAATGAGCAGTTCTTC.

This chain links TRBV7-8 with TRBJ2-1; the match to TRBD2 covers 10 bases. From germline, CDR1 is SGHVS and CDR2 FQNEAQ. V shed 5 bases, J shed 4 bases, and the junction held 8 bases outside the gene matches. The CDR3 has 16 residues. The CDR3 loop reads CASSPSTSGYYNEQFF. CDR3 in DNA: TGTGCCAGCAGCCCATCGACTAGCGGGTATTACAATGAGCAGTTCTTC.

The chain employs TRBV4-1 and TRBJ2-5, with 13 bases that match TRBD2. Losses at the gene ends were 2 bases for V and 3 bases for J; bases not matched to a gene: 3. Per germline, CDR1 MGHRA and CDR2 YSYEKL. The CDR3 runs to 16 residues. The CDR3 DNA reads as TGCGCCAGCAGCCAAATACTAGCGGGAGGGGAAGAGACCCAGTACTTC. Translated: CASSQILAGGEETQYF.

This clonotype was counted between two and nine times. The chain is built from TRBV19 and TRBJ2-5; 7 bases align to TRBD2. Looked up from germline, CDR1 is LNHDA and CDR2 is SQIVND (reference sequence). The CDR3 loop spans 15 amino acids. V trimming: 5 bases; J trimming: 5 bases; junction bases outside the gene matches: 11. CDR3 protein: CASSAGSGFVETQYF. In DNA, the CDR3 is TGTGCCAGTAGTGCGGGTAGCGGGTTCGTGGAGACCCAGTACTTC.

In regard to this clonotype: The CDR3 carries no conserved terminal phenylalanine or tryptophan, so it likely arises from a read error. It is unclear where the CDR3 begins or ends on the DNA, so no DNA is shown, and the CDR3 is as TCRdb lists it. The chain uses TRBV7-2 and TRBJ1-2; the table's TRBD1 call for D was not verified on the DNA. The CDR3 totals 16 residues, both ends included. Germline V lookup: CDR1 SGHTA, CDR2 FQGNSA. The CDR3 loop reads CASSFSLGQGDYGYTL.

The chain recombines TRBV28 with TRBJ1-1; TRBD1 agrees at 8 bases. V shed 2 bases, J shed 3 bases, and the junction held 8 bases outside the gene matches. The CDR3 is 16 residues long. Germline V gene sequence: CDR1 MDHEN, CDR2 SYDVKM. The CDR3 is CASSLDQGAWDTEAFF. The DNA of the CDR3 is TGTGCCAGCAGTTTAGATCAGGGGGCTTGGGACACTGAAGCTTTCTTT.

The rearrangement uses TRBV6-5 and TRBJ1-1; 7 nucleotides match TRBD1. V shed 5 bases and J 5 bases; nucleotides not matched to a gene: 5. The CDR3 sequence is 13 residues long. Germline values: CDR1 MNHEY, CDR2 SVGAGI. CDR3 loop: CASSQTDRTEAFF. The DNA for the CDR3 is TGTGCCAGCAGTCAAACGGACAGGACTGAAGCTTTCTTT.

The V gene is TRBV28, the J gene TRBJ1-4; D might be TRBD1 (5 bases). Trimming removed 5 bases at V and 7 bases at J, with 8 bases between. Germline CDR1 is MDHEN and CDR2 is SYDVKM. This CDR3 spans 12 amino acids. CDR3 amino acids: CASSTGGEKLFF. The CDR3 DNA sequence: TGTGCCAGCAGTACTGGGGGTGAAAAACTGTTTTTT.